This T cell receptor (beta chain) was captured by sequencing in a study of regulatory and conventional T cells in RAG deficiency. Study findings and constraints: Other subsets showed 8.5 to 10-fold reductions, but Treg unique TCR beta sequences fell 75 to 100-fold in these patients. Shorter CDR3s in all patient subsets; >80% Treg-Tconv overlap in Omenn. Control T-cell subsets had markedly higher Shannon entropy and lower Simpson indices than RAG-deficient patients.

The table came from immunoSEQ multiplex PCR; TCRdb's copy has only in-frame clones and leaves some out. In the table there are some 30,000 clones, 80% to 90% of which are singletons. For this clone: The antigen remains undetermined.

This CDR3 contains 14 residues. V was trimmed by 0 bases and J by 2 bases, leaving 8 bases between them. CDR1 and CDR2 from the germline V gene are MGHRA and YSYEKL. These same data were also listed under a study on regulatory T cells. This second study says: Primers: 52 TRBV forward and 13 TRBJ reverse. In patients, unique TRB V-J pairs were restricted and V/J usage skewed, especially in Tregs.

The sequence came from a human donor in good health. Sequencing used CD8+ T cells sorted from blood. The chain is built from TRBV4-1 and TRBJ2-7; D is uncertain. As DNA, the CDR3 is TGCGCCAGCAGCCAAGAGTACAGTCCCTACGAGCAGTACTTC. It yields the protein CASSQEYSPYEQYF.